Listed below are T cell receptor beta chains from one sample, sequenced in a study of T-cell reconstitution after alpha-beta-depleted transplantation in children. A single record per CDR3 protein comes from TCRdb applying MiXCR to the PCR reads. The sample has around 530,000 distinct CDR3 sequences; approximately 29% are singletons. Sequencing was performed on PBMCs from the stem cell graft donor, taken from the stem cell graft. These receptors originate from a human donor who donated a stem cell graft to a child with aplastic anemia. CDR3s include the opening cysteine and the closing phenylalanine or tryptophan. Not every row has a clone size; where given, it reads once, few, many or a size class.

abundance | j_gene | v_gene | CDR3aa
NA | TRBJ1-1 | TRBV20-1 | CSALTVNTEAFF
NA | TRBJ1-5 | TRBV5-1 | CASITPRGLCQPQHF
NA | TRBJ2-2 | TRBV5-5 | CASSFLAAPGGAGELFF
few | TRBJ2-1 | TRBV9 | CASSVGAAIYNEQFF
few | TRBJ2-3 | TRBV6-2/TRBV6-3 | CASSYLRVTDTQYF
few | TRBJ2-1 | TRBV24-1 | CATSDLQAQGAGNEQFF
NA | TRBJ1-4 | TRBV6-8 | CASSYGTGFEKLFF
NA | TRBJ2-5 | TRBV5-1 | CASSLMFGGPAETQYF
few | TRBJ2-5 | TRBV5-5 | CASSSKGAHETQYF
NA | TRBJ2-3 | TRBV15 | CATSRGSSGRAFSTDTQYF
NA | TRBJ2-7 | TRBV28 | CASIGPGQRTYEQYF
NA | TRBJ2-7 | TRBV12-3/TRBV12-4 | CASSFPGTSKRYEQYF
NA | TRBJ1-4 | TRBV6-1 | CASRSGTDLRSANEKLFF
few | TRBJ2-2 | TRBV6-5 | CASSYSVGVVAGELFF
NA | TRBJ2-7 | TRBV7-2 | CASSSSDLQRYEQYF
few | TRBJ1-1 | TRBV6-5 | CASSYSPAGLSTEAFF
few | TRBJ1-6 | TRBV20-1 | CSARDVNSPLHF
few | TRBJ2-5 | TRBV7-2 | CASSPPRGRGGETQYF
NA | TRBJ1-2 | TRBV4-3 | CASSQVQGENSGYTF
many | TRBJ2-3 | TRBV20-1 | CSARRAGGSTDTQYF
few | TRBJ2-3 | TRBV27 | CASSLSTSGTDTQYF
NA | TRBJ2-5 | TRBV12-3/TRBV12-4 | CASRVGSQETQYF
NA | TRBJ2-7 | TRBV11-1 | CASSPRPLTSGSYEQYF
few | TRBJ2-1 | TRBV5-1 | CASSLRRNHNEQFF
NA | TRBJ2-4 | TRBV20-1 | CSASISGRSENIQYF
NA | TRBJ2-1 | TRBV12-3/TRBV12-4 | CASSPQFFYEQFF
NA | TRBJ2-5 | TRBV3-1 | CASSQAGPRETQYF
NA | TRBJ2-2 | TRBV6-1 | CASIEWRRVLGNTGELFF
NA | TRBJ2-2 | TRBV12-3/TRBV12-4 | CASRVPGLYTGELFF
few | TRBJ2-7 | TRBV9 | CASSVDGGAEQYF
once | TRBJ1-2 | TRBV5-4 | CASRGDGQGIYGYTF
few | TRBJ2-1 | TRBV20-1 | CSAVPSGRAPNEQFF
NA | TRBJ2-2 | TRBV6-2/TRBV6-3 | CASSYARRQNTGELFF
NA | TRBJ2-5 | TRBV28 | CATRRGLETQYF
NA | TRBJ1-4 | TRBV20-1 | CSAPHAGGGGEKLFF
NA | TRBJ1-5 | TRBV12-3/TRBV12-4 | CASSFGQGGRQPQHF
NA | TRBJ1-2 | TRBV18 | CASSPRTGRDYGYTF
many | TRBJ1-2 | TRBV10-3 | CAISQGYGTGDGYTF
few | TRBJ2-2 | TRBV29-1 | CSVETSGYTGELFF
NA | TRBJ2-7 | TRBV6-2/TRBV6-3 | CASSAVYEQYF
NA | TRBJ2-2 | TRBV28 | CASSSSGRAAGELFF
NA | TRBJ1-1 | TRBV20-1 | CSAHWGRNEAFF
NA | TRBJ2-3 | TRBV29-1 | CSVMRLAGGADTQYF
NA | TRBJ2-7 | TRBV18 | CASSPVQTSYEQYF
NA | TRBJ1-6 | TRBV5-6 | CASSLGQPLSPLHF
few | TRBJ2-1 | TRBV5-5 | CASSGPAGPYNEQFF
NA | TRBJ2-1 | TRBV5-1 | CANRLLGIEQFF
few | TRBJ2-1 | TRBV29-1 | CSVVGLGRRDEQFF
few | TRBJ2-5 | TRBV6-2/TRBV6-3 | CASTLTSGKETQYF
few | TRBJ2-4 | TRBV20-1 | CSGTGTNKNIQYF
NA | TRBJ2-3 | TRBV5-1 | CASSLDEAGSDTQYF
NA | TRBJ2-7 | TRBV12-3/TRBV12-4 | CASSFLPLARYEQYF
NA | TRBJ2-1 | TRBV24-1 | CATSEAGTSGNEQFF